The next 22 T cell receptor beta chains were all read from a single sample in a study of CD4 T cells in relation to SARS-CoV-2 and coronaviruses. These TCRs' antigens remain unknown. The protocol was immunoSEQ multiplex PCR, while the TCRdb copy is restricted to in-frame clones and leaves out a portion. This table holds 20,000 or so clones, roughly 78% found once. Unexposed donor CD4+ T cells date from 2011-2018, before the COVID-19 pandemic. The cells were cultured for approximately ten days before CD4+ T cells were isolated. Sequencing was done on a sample of CD4+ T cells from PBMCs, cultured in vitro. The receptors come from a human donor in good health.

The chain couples TRBV12-3 or TRBV12-4 to TRBJ2-6; D is unresolved. V gave up 10 bases and J gave up 4 bases, with 8 bases separating them. The length of the CDR3 is 12 residues. The CDR3 here is CATQRGANVLTF. Written as DNA, the CDR3 is TGTGCCACCCAACGGGGGGCCAACGTCCTGACTTTC.

V and J are TRBV18 and TRBJ1-2; D uncertain. Germline CDR1 and CDR2: KGHSH and LQKENI. This CDR3 comprises 14 residues. Trimming shortened V by 4 bases and J by 5 bases, and 14 bases separated the two germline ends. The CDR3 DNA follows: TGTGCCAGCTCACTGAGATCTGAATCTTATGGCTACACCTTC. Encoded protein: CASSLRSESYGYTF.

V and J are TRBV5-1 and TRBJ2-2; 8 bases are a match to TRBD1. Germline V gene sequence: CDR1 SGHRS, CDR2 YFSETQ. With V trimmed by 4 bases and J by 4 bases, 3 bases remained unmatched. The CDR3 consists of 14 residues. The CDR3 DNA is TGCGCCAGCAGCGCGGGACAGGCCACCGGGGAGCTGTTTTTT. Protein product: CASSAGQATGELFF. The full variable domain, with the rest looked up from reference TRBV5-1 and TRBJ2-2, is KAGVTQTPRYLIKTRGQQVTLSCSPISGHRSVSWYQQTPGQGLQFLFEYFSETQRNKGNFPGRFSGRQFSNSRSEMNVSTLELGDSALYLCASSAGQATGELFFGEGSRLTVL.

The gene calls are TRBV19 and TRBJ2-5; the D is unclear. The CDR3 length is 13 residues. The germline CDR1 and CDR2 sequences are LNHDA and SQIVND (reference sequence). V shed 6 bases and J shed 1 base, with 9 bases lying between them. CDR3 region: CASRHSVQETQYF. The CDR3 DNA follows: TGTGCCAGTAGACACAGCGTCCAAGAGACCCAGTACTTC. Supplemented by reference TRBV19 and TRBJ2-5, the full variable domain reads DGGITQSPKYLFRKEGQNVTLSCEQNLNHDAMYWYRQDPGQGLRLIYYSQIVNDFQKGDIAEGYSVSREKKESFPLTVTSAQKNPTAFYLCASRHSVQETQYFGPGTRLLVL.

This clone was counted a few times. The chain combines TRBV3-1 (or the pseudogene TRBV3-2) with TRBJ1-2; possible D gene TRBD1, 5 bases. CDR3 length equals 15 residues. Germline loops: CDR1 LGHDT, CDR2 YNNKEL (reference sequence). V lost 0 bases and J lost 2, with 10 bases in between. In nucleotides, the CDR3 is TGTGCCAGCAGCCAAGATCACCGGGGGAACTATGGCTACACCTTC. As protein: CASSQDHRGNYGYTF.

Within the sample, this clone is medium-sized (0.01 to 0.1%). This chain links TRBV7-8 with TRBJ2-1; 13 bases fit TRBD2. Germline V lookup: CDR1 SGHVS, CDR2 FQNEAQ. This CDR3 has 15 amino acids. V dropped 6 bases and J dropped 8; count of bases not matched to a gene: 7. CDR3 region: CASSYTSGRAYEQFF. The CDR3 coding sequence is TGTGCCAGCAGTTATACTAGCGGGAGGGCGTATGAGCAGTTCTTC.

This chain links TRBV18 with TRBJ1-2, with D perhaps matching TRBD1 (5 bases). V was shortened by 2 bases and J by 0 bases, with 19 bases between the two germline ends. This CDR3 spans 18 amino acids. Germline V lookup: CDR1 KGHSH, CDR2 LQKENI. CDR3 DNA: TGTGCCAGCTCACCAGGGTCCGGACACCTGACCTCTAACTATGGCTACACCTTC. Translated: CASSPGSGHLTSNYGYTF.

The chain recombines TRBV10-3 with TRBJ1-3, with D uncertain. V gave up 4 bases and J gave up 1 base, with 11 bases separating them. Germline V lookup: CDR1 ENHRY, CDR2 SYGVKD. The CDR3 runs 15 residues. CDR3 nucleotide sequence: TGTGCCATCAGTGGCGGATTCCAGTCTGGAAACACCATATATTTT. The encoded protein is CAISGGFQSGNTIYF.

This chain links TRBV5-1 with TRBJ2-1, with D tentatively TRBD1 or TRBD2 (5 bases each). The CDR3 is 15 residues long. The V gene's germline CDR1 is SGHRS and CDR2 YFSETQ. V was clipped by 7 bases and J by 2 bases, with 16 bases between them. CDR3 residues: CASGGPDIPYNEQFF. DNA of the CDR3: TGCGCCAGCGGGGGTCCGGATATCCCCTACAATGAGCAGTTCTTC.

This rearrangement joins TRBV10-1 to TRBJ2-3, with TRBD2 identical over 10 bases. Germline V CDR1 and CDR2: WNHNN, SYGVQD (reference sequence). This CDR3 region has 16 residues. V was clipped by 2 bases and J by 4 bases; unmatched bases: 6. The CDR3 region has the DNA TGCGCCAGCAGTGAGAACAGCGGGAGGGCAGCAGATACGCAGTATTTT. Translated, it gives CASSENSGRAADTQYF.

This clone was seen a handful of times. The chain carries TRBV7-3 and TRBJ2-2; D possibly corresponds to TRBD1 (5 bases). V lost 5 bases, J lost 1 base, and 14 bases lay in between. The length of the CDR3 is 16 residues. Germline V CDR1 and CDR2: SGHTA, FQGTGA. Here the CDR3 DNA reads TGTGCCAGCAGCCCTCACGGCACAGGGAACACCGGGGAGCTGTTTTTT. It codes for CASSPHGTGNTGELFF.

This clone occurred a few times. V usage is TRBV5-1 and J usage is TRBJ2-7, with a tentative D call TRBD2 (6 bases). There are 14 residues in the CDR3. The V gene's germline CDR1 is SGHRS and CDR2 YFSETQ. Trimming removed 1 base at V and 2 bases at J, with 10 bases between. CDR3 protein: CASSLLEGPYEQYF. CDR3 DNA: TGCGCCAGCAGCTTGTTGGAGGGCCCCTACGAGCAGTACTTC. The entire variable domain, with the rest obtained from reference TRBV5-1 and TRBJ2-7, is as follows: KAGVTQTPRYLIKTRGQQVTLSCSPISGHRSVSWYQQTPGQGLQFLFEYFSETQRNKGNFPGRFSGRQFSNSRSEMNVSTLELGDSALYLCASSLLEGPYEQYFGPGTRLTVT.

The CDR3 DNA reads as TGTGCCAGCAGCCGGGGGGCTACGTACATTCAGTACTTC. It encodes CASSRGATYIQYF. This sequence joins TRBV28 and TRBJ2-4, with D maybe TRBD2 (7 bases). Looked up from germline, CDR1 is MDHEN and CDR2 is SYDVKM. The CDR3 runs to 13 residues. Between the trimmed V and J ends, which lost 6 bases and 8 bases, there was a span of 14 bases.

The rearrangement uses TRBV2 and TRBJ2-3, with D uncertain. The CDR3 totals 13 residues. The germline V gene has CDR1 SNHLY and CDR2 FYNNEI. Trimming removed 4 bases at V and 2 bases at J, with 7 bases between. In DNA, the CDR3 is TGTGCCAGCAGTGTCCCTAACACAGATACGCAGTATTTT. Residues: CASSVPNTDTQYF.

This clone is classed as medium-sized. V and J are TRBV10-1 and TRBJ1-5; D gene ambiguous. This CDR3 has 13 residues. From germline, CDR1 is WNHNN and CDR2 SYGVQD (reference sequence). V was clipped by 2 bases and J by 1 base, with 3 bases between them. The CDR3 loop is CASSEASNQPQHF. CDR3 coding DNA: TGCGCCAGCAGTGAGGCGAGCAATCAGCCCCAGCATTTT.

The chain joins TRBV30 to TRBJ2-7, with a tentative D call TRBD2 (6 bases). The CDR3 sequence is 14 residues long. Germline values: CDR1 GTSNPN, CDR2 SVGIG (reference sequence). V shed 3 bases and J shed 3 bases, with 15 bases lying between them. This CDR3 is CAWRAGIAGYEQYF. The CDR3 region has the DNA TGTGCCTGGAGGGCGGGGATCGCCGGCTACGAGCAGTACTTC.

The chain uses TRBV10-3 and TRBJ2-1, with 9 nucleotides matching TRBD1. The CDR3 is 14 amino acids. CDR1 and CDR2 from the germline V gene are ENHRY and SYGVKD. The V and J ends lost 4 bases and 3 bases, in that order; junction bases with no gene match: 1. The CDR3 loop is CAISGQGGYNEQFF. CDR3 sequence (DNA): TGTGCCATCAGTGGACAGGGGGGCTACAATGAGCAGTTCTTC.

The chain joins TRBV9 to TRBJ2-4, with 12 bases matching TRBD2. Trimming took 0 bases from V and 5 from J; bases not matched to a gene: 12. Germline lookup yields CDR1 SGDLS and CDR2 YYNGEE. The CDR3 spans 19 residues. Written as DNA, the CDR3 is TGTGCCAGCAGCGTAGGCCTTATATCGACTAGCGGGAGACAAAACATTCAGTACTTC. It is translated as CASSVGLISTSGRQNIQYF.

This clone showed up just once. The chain is built from TRBV12-3 or TRBV12-4 and TRBJ1-3, with D hard to call. The CDR3 runs to 11 residues. V shed 4 bases and J shed 4 bases, with 2 bases lying between them. The CDR3 coding sequence is TGTGCCAGCAGTTCGGGAAACACCATATATTTT. It codes for CASSSGNTIYF.

The chain is built from TRBV9 and TRBJ2-3, with 14 positions matching TRBD2. V gave up 0 bases and J gave up 6 bases; unmatched junction bases: 9. This CDR3 has 18 amino acids. Per the germline V gene, CDR1 is SGDLS and CDR2 is YYNGEE. The CDR3 sequence is CASSVDPGLAGGQDTQYF. DNA for the CDR3: TGTGCCAGCAGCGTAGATCCTGGACTAGCGGGAGGTCAGGATACGCAGTATTTT.

V gene TRBV11-2 combines with J gene TRBJ2-1; D is undetermined. This CDR3 contains 11 residues. With 4 bases removed from V and 6 bases from J, the gap between germline ends came to 4 bases. Germline V gives CDR1 SGHAT, CDR2 FQNNGV. The CDR3 loop is CASSSFNEQFF. The CDR3 region has the DNA TGTGCCAGCAGCTCGTTCAATGAGCAGTTCTTC. The full variable domain, rest sourced from reference TRBV11-2 and TRBJ2-1, is EAGVAQSPRYKIIEKRQSVAFWCNPISGHATLYWYQQILGQGPKLLIQFQNNGVVDDSQLPKDRFSAERLKGVDSTLKIQPAKLEDSAVYLCASSSFNEQFFGPGTRLTVL.

This rearrangement joins TRBV5-1 to TRBJ2-2; 13 bases align to TRBD2. This CDR3 is 15 amino acids long. Trimming removed 3 bases from V and 5 bases from J; junction bases left unmatched: 1. Germline V gene sequence: CDR1 SGHRS, CDR2 YFSETQ. The chain's CDR3 is CASSWGLAGTGELFF. The CDR3 bases are TGCGCCAGCAGCTGGGGACTAGCGGGAACCGGGGAGCTGTTTTTT.